These 11 T cell receptor beta chains share one sample of origin, sequenced in a study of pediatric ulcerative colitis. Rectal tissue came from one to two pinch biopsies taken at colonoscopy. Clones were read by immunoSEQ multiplex PCR, and TCRdb kept only the in-frame ones, dropping some. The sample lists more than 35,000 clones, less than 80% seen once, with roughly 0.7% in the top ten. The sequenced material came from gut tissue. All receptors come from a boy aged 10-17 years with moderate ulcerative colitis.

This CDR3 is CASRVGLAGRADTQYF. CDR3 bases: TGTGCCAGCAGGGTTGGACTAGCGGGAAGGGCAGATACGCAGTATTTT. The chain recombines TRBV7-2 with TRBJ2-3; TRBD2 matches at 12 bases. Germline CDR1 is SGHTA and CDR2 is FQGNSA. The CDR3 spans 16 residues. The V segment lost 6 bases and the J segment 4 bases; nucleotides outside the gene matches: 8.

The chain uses TRBV2 and TRBJ1-1; D not resolved. The CDR3 consists of 13 residues. Trimming took 5 bases from V and 0 from J, leaving 7 bases between them. CDR1 is SNHLY and CDR2 is FYNNEI in the germline V gene. CDR3 protein: CASSQEVNTEAFF. DNA of the CDR3: TGTGCCAGCAGTCAGGAGGTGAACACTGAAGCTTTCTTT.

This clone was seen a handful of times. The chain has TRBV15 and TRBJ1-5, with no clear D. The germline V gene encodes CDR1 LNHNV and CDR2 YYDKDF (reference sequence). The CDR3 spans 14 residues. V lost 3 bases, J lost 2 bases, and 8 bases lay in between. CDR3 in DNA: TGTGCCACCAGCAGGGCGCTTGGCAATCAGCCCCAGCATTTT. Protein: CATSRALGNQPQHF.

V gene TRBV4-1 combines with J gene TRBJ2-2; maybe TRBD2 (6 bases). CDR1 MGHRA and CDR2 YSYEKL come from the germline V gene. The germline V and J ends were trimmed by 3 bases and 1 base, with 9 bases remaining between them. The CDR3 consists of 15 residues. For the CDR3, the DNA is TGCGCCAGCAGCCAGGGGACTGGGAACACCGGGGAGCTGTTTTTT. Protein sequence: CASSQGTGNTGELFF.

The genes are TRBV2 and TRBJ1-5, with a tentative D call TRBD1 (5 bases). There are 18 residues in the CDR3. V was trimmed by 1 base and J by 4 bases, leaving 20 bases between them. The germline V gene encodes CDR1 SNHLY and CDR2 FYNNEI. Here the CDR3 DNA reads TGTGCCAGCAGTGAAGATTATTGGGCAGGGTCAACGAATCAGCCCCAGCATTTT. Translation: CASSEDYWAGSTNQPQHF.

The V and J genes are TRBV7-2 and TRBJ1-5, with TRBD1 matching over 7 bases. V was clipped by 4 bases and J by 2 bases; unmatched bases: 2. The CDR3 is made up of 14 amino acids. In germline, CDR1 is SGHTA, CDR2 FQGNSA. The chain's CDR3 is CASSYRGGNQPQHF. The CDR3 coding sequence is TGTGCCAGCAGCTACAGGGGAGGCAATCAGCCCCAGCATTTT.

The chain couples TRBV6-5 to TRBJ1-4, with a possible D match to TRBD1 (6 bases). V was pared by 2 bases and J by 0 bases, with 10 bases between. CDR3 length: 16 residues. Germline loops: CDR1 MNHEY, CDR2 SVGAGI. CDR3 nucleotides: TGTGCCAGCAGTTACCTGACAGGCCCAACTAATGAAAAACTGTTTTTT. Its protein product is CASSYLTGPTNEKLFF.

The CDR3 protein is CASSLVGRGMTEAFF. Written as DNA, the CDR3 is TGTGCCAGCAGCTTAGTGGGCAGGGGTATGACTGAAGCTTTCTTT. The V call is TRBV7-2, the J call TRBJ1-1, with D perhaps TRBD1 (6 bases). The CDR3 covers 15 residues. Trimming removed 1 base at V and 5 bases at J, with 14 bases between. Germline CDR1 SGHTA, CDR2 FQGNSA. The full variable domain, completed using reference TRBV7-2 and TRBJ1-1, is GAGVSQSPSNKVTEKGKDVELRCDPISGHTALYWYRQSLGQGLEFLIYFQGNSAPDKSGLPSDRFSAERTGGSVSTLTIQRTQQEDSAVYLCASSLVGRGMTEAFFGQGTRLTVV.

V is TRBV11-2 and J is TRBJ2-7; D assignment may be TRBD1 or TRBD2 (6 bases each). CDR1 SGHAT and CDR2 FQNNGV come from the germline V gene. V was shortened by 5 bases and J by 4 bases, with 21 bases between the two germline ends. The length of the CDR3 is 16 residues. CDR3 bases: TGTGCCAGCAGCCCCGCCCCCGAGGGGGGTATATACGAGCAGTACTTC. This translates into CASSPAPEGGIYEQYF.

V gene TRBV7-9 combines with J gene TRBJ2-3, with D perhaps matching TRBD2 (5 bases). The V end was cut by 2 bases, the J end by 0 bases, with 6 bases between. The CDR3 has 14 amino acids. In germline, CDR1 is SEHNR, CDR2 FQNEAQ (reference sequence). CDR3 residues: CASSLRTSTDTQYF. CDR3 coding DNA: TGTGCCAGCAGCTTAAGGACTAGCACAGATACGCAGTATTTT.

The chain carries TRBV6-5 and TRBJ2-7; 8 bases match TRBD2. Germline CDR1 MNHEY, CDR2 SVGAGI. The CDR3 contains 15 residues. V was clipped by 2 bases and J by 0 bases; unmatched bases: 3. The DNA of the CDR3 is TGTGCCAGCAGTTACGCCCTAGCGGGCTCCTACGAGCAGTACTTC. It encodes CASSYALAGSYEQYF.